This T cell receptor beta chain comes out of a study of blood T cells in healthy people across ages. There are 14 residues in the CDR3. CDR1 is SEHNR and CDR2 is FQNEAQ in the germline V gene (reference sequence). V lost 4 bases, J lost 0 bases, and 2 bases stayed unmatched. It was 9.5 to 10 milliliters of peripheral blood that were drawn from each donor. Using a J-beta primer mix together with a sample-barcoded 5' primer, a second PCR was run for about 6 to 11 cycles. TCRdb recomputed calls from the 5' RACE reads with MiXCR, one row per CDR3 protein. The sample records roughly 1.6 million distinct CDR3 sequences, 30% to 35% being singletons.

The origin of this receptor is a woman aged 25 to 39 in good health. The rearrangement links TRBV7-9 to TRBJ1-1; 7 nucleotides match TRBD1. The specimen sequenced was blood. CDR3 in amino acids: CASSSGQMNTEAFF. The CDR3 DNA follows: TGTGCCAGCAGCTCGGGACAGATGAACACTGAAGCTTTCTTT.